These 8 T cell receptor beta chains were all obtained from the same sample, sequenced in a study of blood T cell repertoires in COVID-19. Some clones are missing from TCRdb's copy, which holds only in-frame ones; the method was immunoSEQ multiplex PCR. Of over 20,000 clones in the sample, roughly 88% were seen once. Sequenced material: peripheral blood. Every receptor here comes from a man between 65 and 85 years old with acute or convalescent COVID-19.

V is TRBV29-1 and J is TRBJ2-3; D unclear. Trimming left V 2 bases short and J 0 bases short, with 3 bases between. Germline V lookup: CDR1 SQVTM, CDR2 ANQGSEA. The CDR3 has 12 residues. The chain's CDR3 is CSVELSTDTQYF. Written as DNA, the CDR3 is TGCAGCGTTGAACTAAGCACAGATACGCAGTATTTT.

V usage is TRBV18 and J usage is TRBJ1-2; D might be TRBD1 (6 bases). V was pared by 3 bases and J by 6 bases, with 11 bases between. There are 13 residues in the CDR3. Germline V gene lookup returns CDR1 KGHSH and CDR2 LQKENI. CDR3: CASSPSRTDGYTF. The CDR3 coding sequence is TGTGCCAGCTCACCTTCTCGGACAGATGGCTACACCTTC.

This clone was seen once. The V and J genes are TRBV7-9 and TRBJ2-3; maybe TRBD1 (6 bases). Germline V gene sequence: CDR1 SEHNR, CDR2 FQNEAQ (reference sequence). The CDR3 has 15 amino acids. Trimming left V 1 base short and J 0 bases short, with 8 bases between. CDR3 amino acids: CASSLGRGSTDTQYF. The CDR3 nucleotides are TGTGCCAGCAGCTTAGGCAGGGGAAGCACAGATACGCAGTATTTT.

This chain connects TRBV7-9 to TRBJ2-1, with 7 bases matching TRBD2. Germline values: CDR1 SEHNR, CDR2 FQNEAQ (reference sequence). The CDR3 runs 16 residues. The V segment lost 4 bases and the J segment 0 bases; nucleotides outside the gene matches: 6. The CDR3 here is CASSSKTSPSYNEQFF. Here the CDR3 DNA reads TGTGCCAGCAGCTCCAAGACTAGCCCCTCCTACAATGAGCAGTTCTTC.

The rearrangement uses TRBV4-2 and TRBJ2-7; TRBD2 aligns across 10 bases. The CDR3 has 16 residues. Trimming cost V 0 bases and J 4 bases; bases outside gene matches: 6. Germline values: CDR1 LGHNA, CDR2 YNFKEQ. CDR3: CASSQEFPSGSYEQYF. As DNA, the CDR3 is TGTGCCAGCAGCCAAGAGTTTCCTAGCGGGAGTTACGAGCAGTACTTC.

The chain's CDR3 is CASSLMGRGVYGYTF. The CDR3 bases are TGTGCCAGCAGCCTAATGGGCAGGGGGGTCTATGGCTACACCTTC. The rearrangement uses TRBV7-8 and TRBJ1-2; 7 bases agree with TRBD1. Trimming cost V 5 bases and J 4 bases; bases outside gene matches: 10. Germline CDR1 reads SGHVS; CDR2 reads FQNEAQ. The CDR3 extends over 15 amino acids. Full variable domain (missing parts from reference TRBV7-8 and TRBJ1-2): GAGVSQSPRYKVAKRGQDVALRCDPISGHVSLFWYQQALGQGPEFLTYFQNEAQLDKSGLPSDRFFAERPEGSVSTLKIQRTQQEDSAVYLCASSLMGRGVYGYTFGSGTRLTVV.

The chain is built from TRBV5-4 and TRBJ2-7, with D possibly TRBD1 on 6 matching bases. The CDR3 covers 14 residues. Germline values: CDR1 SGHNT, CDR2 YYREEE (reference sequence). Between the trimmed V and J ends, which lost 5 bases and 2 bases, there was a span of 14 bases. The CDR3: CASSVPTGPYEQYF. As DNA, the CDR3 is TGTGCCAGCAGTGTCCCGACAGGCCCCTACGAGCAGTACTTC. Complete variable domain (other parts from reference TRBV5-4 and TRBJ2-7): ETGVTQSPTHLIKTRGQQVTLRCSSQSGHNTVSWYQQALGQGPQFIFQYYREEENGRGNFPPRFSGLQFPNYSSELNVNALELDDSALYLCASSVPTGPYEQYFGPGTRLTVT.

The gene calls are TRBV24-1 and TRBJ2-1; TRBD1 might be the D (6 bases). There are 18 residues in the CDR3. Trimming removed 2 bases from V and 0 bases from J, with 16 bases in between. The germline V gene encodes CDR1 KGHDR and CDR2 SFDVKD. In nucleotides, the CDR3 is TGTGCCACCAGTGATTCCTTGGGGCAGGGGAGCTCCTACAATGAGCAGTTCTTC. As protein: CATSDSLGQGSSYNEQFF.